A single sample is the source of the 22 T cell receptor beta chains below, sequenced in a study of Tregs in tolerant kidney transplant recipients. Clones were read by immunoSEQ multiplex PCR, and TCRdb kept only the in-frame ones, dropping some. The table shows about 87,000 clones, with 80% to 95% occurring only once. Sequencing used CD4+ T cells from blood, obtained before the transplant. The source is a human donor who received a combined kidney and bone marrow transplant.

The chain has TRBV5-5 and TRBJ1-2; maybe TRBD1 (5 bases). The CDR3 totals 13 residues. Germline values: CDR1 SGHKS, CDR2 YYEKEE (reference sequence). The ends were cut back, 2 bases at V and 3 bases at J, with 8 bases in the middle. The CDR3 nucleotides read TGTGCCAGCAGCTTACAACAGGACTATGGCTACACCTTC. Translating gives CASSLQQDYGYTF.

The chain's CDR3 is CASSFPGLAGETGELFF. The CDR3 DNA sequence: TGCGCCAGCAGCTTCCCCGGACTAGCGGGAGAGACCGGGGAGCTGTTTTTT. V and J are TRBV5-1 and TRBJ2-2; TRBD2 matches 13 bases. CDR3 length: 17 amino acids. Germline V lookup: CDR1 SGHRS, CDR2 YFSETQ. V lost 2 bases and J lost 5; bases outside the gene matches: 6.

The chain couples TRBV5-1 to TRBJ2-5; 8 bases are shared with TRBD1. This CDR3 spans 16 amino acids. V dropped 2 bases and J dropped 3; count of bases not matched to a gene: 9. The germline V gene has CDR1 SGHRS and CDR2 YFSETQ. The CDR3 DNA follows: TGCGCCAGCAGCTTAGGAACAGGGGGAACGGAAGAGACCCAGTACTTC. Translation gives CASSLGTGGTEETQYF.

The chain joins TRBV7-2 to TRBJ2-2; 9 nucleotides agree with TRBD2. The junction had 2 bases not matched to a gene; V was cut back by 5 bases and J by 1 base. This CDR3 comprises 15 residues. Per the germline V gene, CDR1 is SGHTA and CDR2 is FQGNSA. The chain's CDR3 is CASSISGGNTGELFF. DNA for the CDR3: TGTGCCAGCAGCATTAGCGGGGGGAACACCGGGGAGCTGTTTTTT.

This clone was seen only once. J is TRBJ2-3 and V is TRBV27; 10 bases agree with TRBD2. Unmatched junction bases numbered 19, after V lost 7 bases and J lost 3 bases. The CDR3 extends over 19 amino acids. Germline values: CDR1 MNHEY, CDR2 SMNVEV (reference sequence). The DNA of the CDR3 is TGTGCCAGCAAAAAACTCTACCGGGCTAGCGGGAGAATGACAGATACGCAGTATTTT. Its translation is CASKKLYRASGRMTDTQYF.

V usage is TRBV4-1 and J usage is TRBJ2-5, with 7 positions matching TRBD2. The CDR3 covers 15 residues. The J segment lost 6 bases and the V segment lost 3 bases, leaving 10 bases of the junction unmatched. Per germline, CDR1 MGHRA and CDR2 YSYEKL. CDR3 DNA: TGCGCCAGCAGCCAGCCTAGCGGCCCTGGAAAGACCCAGTACTTC. Amino acids: CASSQPSGPGKTQYF.

The chain employs TRBV11-3 and TRBJ1-1; the D gene is possibly TRBD1 (5 bases). From germline, CDR1 is SGHNT and CDR2 YENEEA. This CDR3 has 14 amino acids. V dropped 4 bases and J dropped 1 base, with 10 bases sitting between them. The CDR3 sequence is CASSSLDRNTEAFF. In DNA form, the CDR3 reads TGTGCCAGCAGCTCATTAGACAGGAACACTGAAGCTTTCTTT.

This clone was detected once. The chain carries TRBV7-9 and TRBJ2-7; D may be TRBD1 (6 bases). The CDR3 has 16 amino acids. The V gene lost 1 base and the J gene lost 2 bases, with 15 bases spanning the gap. Germline loops: CDR1 SEHNR, CDR2 FQNEAQ (reference sequence). DNA for the CDR3: TGTGCCAGCAGCTTAGAGTTGGGCAGGGGAACCTACGAGCAGTACTTC. Protein product: CASSLELGRGTYEQYF.

The V gene is TRBV19, the J gene TRBJ2-7, with TRBD1 matching 9 bases. Trimming at V came to 3 bases and at J to 5 bases, leaving 8 bases not matched to a gene. The germline gives CDR1 LNHDA, CDR2 SQIVND (reference sequence). The CDR3 extends over 15 amino acids. For the CDR3, the DNA is TGTGCCAGTAGTATCGGGGACAGGGAGATCGACGAGCAGTACTTC. The encoded protein is CASSIGDREIDEQYF.

The CDR3 loop reads CSGAQGSYGYTF. In DNA, the CDR3 is TGCAGCGGTGCCCAGGGAAGCTATGGCTACACCTTC. V is TRBV29-1 and J is TRBJ1-2, with D perhaps TRBD1 (5 bases). CDR3 length: 12 amino acids. The V end was cut by 7 bases, the J end by 4 bases, with 13 bases between. Per germline, CDR1 SQVTM and CDR2 ANQGSEA.

The chain employs TRBV7-2 and TRBJ1-2; 9 nucleotides agree with TRBD1. After removal of 4 bases from V and 2 bases from J, the junction contained 8 bases not matched to a gene. The CDR3 loop spans 16 amino acids. Germline V CDR1 and CDR2: SGHTA, FQGNSA. CDR3 in amino acids: CASSSYPGQGNYGYTF. For the CDR3, the DNA is TGTGCCAGCAGCTCCTACCCCGGACAGGGGAACTATGGCTACACCTTC. Looking up the rest from reference TRBV7-2 and TRBJ1-2 gives the full variable domain: GAGVSQSPSNKVTEKGKDVELRCDPISGHTALYWYRQSLGQGLEFLIYFQGNSAPDKSGLPSDRFSAERTGGSVSTLTIQRTQQEDSAVYLCASSSYPGQGNYGYTFGSGTRLTVV.

V is TRBV19 and J is TRBJ2-7, with 9 nucleotides matching TRBD1. The CDR3 totals 15 residues. Losses at the gene ends were 4 bases for V and 3 bases for J; bases not matched to a gene: 7. Per the germline V gene, CDR1 is LNHDA and CDR2 is SQIVND (reference sequence). The DNA for the CDR3 is TGTGCCAGTAGTACCACCGGGACAGGGCGCTACGAGCAGTACTTC. Protein: CASSTTGTGRYEQYF. The full variable domain, its missing parts supplied by reference TRBV19 and TRBJ2-7, is DGGITQSPKYLFRKEGQNVTLSCEQNLNHDAMYWYRQDPGQGLRLIYYSQIVNDFQKGDIAEGYSVSREKKESFPLTVTSAQKNPTAFYLCASSTTGTGRYEQYFGPGTRLTVT.

The gene calls are TRBV7-6 and TRBJ2-7; 7 positions match TRBD2. This CDR3 is built from 15 residues. Losses at the gene ends were 5 bases for V and 0 bases for J; bases not matched to a gene: 7. CDR1 and CDR2 from the germline V gene are SGHVS and FNYEAQ. In DNA, the CDR3 is TGTGCCAGCAGCGTTGGGGGGACTACCTCCTACGAGCAGTACTTC. It specifies CASSVGGTTSYEQYF.

This clone occurred once. The gene calls are TRBV15 and TRBJ1-2, with TRBD1 identical over 9 bases. There are 14 residues in the CDR3. Trimming at V came to 6 bases and at J to 0 bases, leaving 2 bases not matched to a gene. The germline V gene encodes CDR1 LNHNV and CDR2 YYDKDF (reference sequence). CDR3 region: CATRGTGPNYGYTF. Written as DNA, the CDR3 is TGTGCCACCAGGGGGACAGGGCCTAACTATGGCTACACCTTC.

The chain joins TRBV15 to TRBJ2-5; 9 nucleotides match TRBD2. Germline V CDR1 and CDR2: LNHNV, YYDKDF (reference sequence). The CDR3 loop spans 14 amino acids. J lost 5 bases, V lost 0 bases, and 1 base had no gene match. The CDR3 loop is CATSREGLAETQYF. The CDR3 DNA reads as TGTGCCACCAGCAGAGAAGGACTAGCGGAGACCCAGTACTTC.

In its sample, this clone was seen once. J is TRBJ2-7 and V is TRBV7-2; the D gene is possibly TRBD1 (5 bases). Germline V gene lookup returns CDR1 SGHTA and CDR2 FQGNSA. V lost 1 base and J 6 bases, leaving 7 bases between the germline ends. The CDR3 sequence is 12 residues long. The DNA of the CDR3 is TGTGCCAGCAGCTTAGTAGGGGTCGAGCAGTACTTC. This codes for CASSLVGVEQYF. The whole variable domain, filled in from reference TRBV7-2 and TRBJ2-7, reads GAGVSQSPSNKVTEKGKDVELRCDPISGHTALYWYRQSLGQGLEFLIYFQGNSAPDKSGLPSDRFSAERTGGSVSTLTIQRTQQEDSAVYLCASSLVGVEQYFGPGTRLTVT.

The rearrangement links TRBV29-1 to TRBJ1-2, with D possibly being TRBD1 (6 bases). From germline, CDR1 is SQVTM and CDR2 ANQGSEA. The CDR3 length is 12 residues. V was clipped by 4 bases and J by 0 bases, with 6 bases between them. The CDR3 region has the DNA TGCAGCGTTGGGACAGCTAACTATGGCTACACCTTC. Translation gives CSVGTANYGYTF.

This clone turned up a few times. The chain uses TRBV6-1 and TRBJ2-5, with D perhaps TRBD1 (6 bases). V was trimmed by 6 bases and J by 9 bases, leaving 23 bases between them. Germline loops: CDR1 MNHNS, CDR2 SASEGT. The length of the CDR3 is 15 residues. CDR3 sequence: CASRLQGPGSWSQYF. The CDR3 coding sequence is TGTGCCAGCAGGCTACAGGGCCCGGGCTCTTGGTCCCAGTACTTC.

The CDR3 here is CASSTGQGAKFQETQYF. Written as DNA, the CDR3 is TGTGCCAGCAGTACGGGACAGGGGGCAAAATTCCAAGAGACCCAGTACTTC. The chain employs TRBV28 and TRBJ2-5; TRBD1 aligns across 12 bases. Germline CDR1 MDHEN, CDR2 SYDVKM. V lost 5 bases to trimming and J lost 1 base; unmatched junction nucleotides: 8. The CDR3 contains 17 residues.

This rearrangement joins TRBV7-2 to TRBJ2-5; weak D call: TRBD1 (7 bases). Trimming left V 3 bases short and J 4 bases short, with 12 bases between. The CDR3 is 14 residues long. The germline V gene has CDR1 SGHTA and CDR2 FQGNSA. The CDR3 protein is CASSFQGGGETQYF. The CDR3 region has the DNA TGTGCCAGCAGCTTCCAGGGGGGAGGAGAGACCCAGTACTTC. Looking up the rest from reference TRBV7-2 and TRBJ2-5 gives the full variable domain: GAGVSQSPSNKVTEKGKDVELRCDPISGHTALYWYRQSLGQGLEFLIYFQGNSAPDKSGLPSDRFSAERTGGSVSTLTIQRTQQEDSAVYLCASSFQGGGETQYFGPGTRLLVL.

This clone was seen once. The V call is TRBV7-3, the J call TRBJ2-3, with 7 bases lining up with TRBD2. Germline CDR1 reads SGHTA; CDR2 reads FQGTGA. The CDR3 consists of 17 residues. The V gene end was trimmed by 4 bases and the J gene end by 3 bases; junction bases not matched to a gene: 13. This CDR3 reads CASSSGLPRPGTDTQYF. The CDR3 nucleotides are TGTGCCAGCAGCTCGGGACTACCGAGACCGGGGACAGATACGCAGTATTTT.

V is TRBV5-1 and J is TRBJ2-2; 7 nucleotides align to TRBD1. Germline CDR1 is SGHRS and CDR2 is YFSETQ. This CDR3 spans 16 amino acids. V was pared by 0 bases and J by 1 base, with 3 bases of the junction left unmatched. The DNA for the CDR3 is TGCGCCAGCAGCTTGGGGCAGGGGGTGAACACCGGGGAGCTGTTTTTT. It translates to CASSLGQGVNTGELFF. Based on the CDR3 plus reference TRBV5-1 and TRBJ2-2, the full variable domain is KAGVTQTPRYLIKTRGQQVTLSCSPISGHRSVSWYQQTPGQGLQFLFEYFSETQRNKGNFPGRFSGRQFSNSRSEMNVSTLELGDSALYLCASSLGQGVNTGELFFGEGSRLTVL.